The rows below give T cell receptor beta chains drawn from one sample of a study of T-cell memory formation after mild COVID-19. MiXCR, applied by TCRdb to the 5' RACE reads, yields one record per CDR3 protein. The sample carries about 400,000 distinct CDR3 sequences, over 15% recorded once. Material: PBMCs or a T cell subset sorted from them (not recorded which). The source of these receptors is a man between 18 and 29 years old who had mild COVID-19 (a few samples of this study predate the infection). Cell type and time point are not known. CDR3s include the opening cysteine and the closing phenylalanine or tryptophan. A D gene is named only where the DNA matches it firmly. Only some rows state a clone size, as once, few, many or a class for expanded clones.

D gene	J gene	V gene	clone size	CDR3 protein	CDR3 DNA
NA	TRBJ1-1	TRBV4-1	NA	CASSQGSAYTEAFF	TGCGCCAGCAGCCAGGGTTCGGCTTACACTGAAGCTTTCTTT
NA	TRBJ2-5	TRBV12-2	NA	CASRRLMTSGGETQYF	TGTGCAAGTCGCCGCCTCATGACTAGCGGGGGGGAGACCCAGTACTTC
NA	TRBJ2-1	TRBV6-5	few	CASSYSYRLDLNEQFF	TGTGCCAGCAGTTACTCGTACAGGTTGGACCTCAATGAGCAGTTCTTC
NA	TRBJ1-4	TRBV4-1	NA	CASSQPRQAGEKLFF	TGCGCCAGCAGCCAACCTCGACAGGCGGGTGAAAAACTGTTTTTT
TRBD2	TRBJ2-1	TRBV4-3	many	CASSQDYAGGVNEQFF	TGCGCCAGCAGCCAAGATTACGCGGGGGGAGTAAATGAGCAGTTCTTC
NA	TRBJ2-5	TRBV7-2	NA	CASSLEAGPQTQYF	TGTGCCAGCAGCTTAGAGGCAGGCCCCCAGACCCAGTACTTC
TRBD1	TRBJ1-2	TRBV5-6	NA	CASSETHRGGYGYTF	TGTGCCAGCAGCGAGACCCACAGGGGCGGCTATGGCTACACCTTC
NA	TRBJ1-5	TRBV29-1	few	CSVVPRIGVKYQPQHF	TGCAGCGTTGTGCCTCGTATAGGGGTTAAGTACCAGCCCCAGCATTTT
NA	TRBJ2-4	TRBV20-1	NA	CSARRQVAKNIQYF	TGCAGTGCTAGAAGACAAGTAGCCAAAAACATTCAGTACTTC
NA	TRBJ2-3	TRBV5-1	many	CASSLSTGEDTQYF	TGCGCCAGCAGCTTATCAACGGGGGAAGATACGCAGTATTTT
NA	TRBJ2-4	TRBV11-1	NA	CASSFRFEKNIQYF	TGTGCCAGCAGCTTTCGGTTTGAGAAGAACATTCAGTACTTC
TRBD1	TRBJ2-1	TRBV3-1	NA	CASSHDRGNEQFF	TGTGCCAGCAGCCACGACAGGGGCAATGAGCAGTTCTTC
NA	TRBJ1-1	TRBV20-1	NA	CSARDRGYGTEAFF	TGCAGTGCTAGAGATAGGGGGTACGGGACTGAAGCTTTCTTT
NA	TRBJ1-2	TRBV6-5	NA	CASSYMGGSYGYTF	TGTGCCAGCAGTTACATGGGGGGTAGCTATGGCTACACCTTC
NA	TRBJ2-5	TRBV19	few	CASSQNSGETQYF	TGTGCCAGTAGCCAAAACAGCGGGGAGACCCAGTACTTC
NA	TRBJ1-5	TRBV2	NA	CASRRDLGNQPQHF	TGTGCCAGCAGGCGGGATTTGGGCAATCAGCCCCAGCATTTT
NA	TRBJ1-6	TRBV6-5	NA	CASSTVLESPLHF	TGTGCCAGCAGTACCGTGCTCGAGTCACCCCTCCACTTT